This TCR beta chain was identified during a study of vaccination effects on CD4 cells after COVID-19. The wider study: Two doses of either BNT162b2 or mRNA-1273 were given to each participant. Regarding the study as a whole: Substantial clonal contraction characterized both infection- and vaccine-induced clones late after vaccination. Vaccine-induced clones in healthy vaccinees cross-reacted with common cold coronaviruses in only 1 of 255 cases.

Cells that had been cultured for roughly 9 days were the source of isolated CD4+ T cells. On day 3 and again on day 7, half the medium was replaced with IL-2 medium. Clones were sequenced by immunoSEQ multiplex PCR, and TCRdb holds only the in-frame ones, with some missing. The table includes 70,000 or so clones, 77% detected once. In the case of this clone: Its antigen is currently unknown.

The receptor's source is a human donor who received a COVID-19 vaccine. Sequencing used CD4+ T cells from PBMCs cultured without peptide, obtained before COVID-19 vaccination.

The CDR3 DNA is TGTGCCAGTAGTATGCCGGGGGTCGGGAGTTCACCCCTCCACTTT. This gives the protein CASSMPGVGSSPLHF. V is TRBV19 and J is TRBJ1-6; D is perhaps TRBD1 (5 bases). Per germline, CDR1 LNHDA and CDR2 SQIVND (reference sequence). This CDR3 region has 15 residues. V lost 3 bases, J lost 9 bases, and 15 bases lay in between.